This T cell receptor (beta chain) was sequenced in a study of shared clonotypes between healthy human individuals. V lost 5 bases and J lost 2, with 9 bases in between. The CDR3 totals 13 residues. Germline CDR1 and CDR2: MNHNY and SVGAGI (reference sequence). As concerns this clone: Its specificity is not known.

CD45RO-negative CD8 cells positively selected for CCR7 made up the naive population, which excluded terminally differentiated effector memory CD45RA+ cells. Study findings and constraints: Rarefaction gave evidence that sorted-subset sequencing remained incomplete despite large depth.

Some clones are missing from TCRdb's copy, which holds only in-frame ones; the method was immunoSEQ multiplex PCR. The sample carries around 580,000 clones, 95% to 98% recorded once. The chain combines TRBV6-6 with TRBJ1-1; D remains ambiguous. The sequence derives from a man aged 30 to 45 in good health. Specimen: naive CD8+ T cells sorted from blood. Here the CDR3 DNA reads TGTGCCAGCAGTACGTACAGTAACACTGAAGCTTTCTTT. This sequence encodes CASSTYSNTEAFF.